The clone carrying this T cell receptor (beta chain) was detected ten times or more. TCRdb itself ran the PCR reads through MiXCR, one entry per CDR3 protein. The sample has over 300,000 distinct CDR3 sequences; about 22% are singletons. This sample is drawn from a study of molecular identifiers for immune sequencing clone quantification. The CDR3 is 15 residues long. Trimming shortened V by 5 bases and J by 5 bases, and 17 bases separated the two germline ends. The germline V gene encodes CDR1 SGHRS and CDR2 YFSETQ. J is TRBJ1-5 and V is TRBV5-1, with a weak D call TRBD1 (6 bases). Sequencing input: naive CD8+ T cells from blood, with Jurkat cell RNA spiked in. This sample's subset: FACS-sorted CD8+CD4-CCR7+CD45RA+ naive T cells. The TCR was taken from a human donor in good health. Some libraries in this study had Jurkat cell RNA spiked in. The CDR3 loop is CASSHSGGMYQPQHF. As DNA, the CDR3 is TGCGCCAGCAGTCATTCGGGGGGCATGTATCAGCCCCAGCATTTT.